What follows are 18 T cell receptor beta chains derived from one specimen sequenced in a study of shared clonotypes between healthy human individuals. Only in-frame clones appear in the TCRdb table, and some are missing; sequencing was by immunoSEQ multiplex PCR. The repertoire includes about 2.3 million clones, 90% to 95% of them detected once, and under 0.45% sits in the top ten. Sequenced: naive CD4+ T cells from PBMCs. Subset reported: CD45RA+ positively selected. Receptor source: a man aged 18 to 29 in good health. Some clones in this sample may be carry-over from other donors' samples.

The genes are TRBV7-3 and TRBJ1-2; the D gene is possibly TRBD1 (5 bases). Germline V gene lookup returns CDR1 SGHTA and CDR2 FQGTGA. This CDR3 comprises 15 residues. V dropped 5 bases and J dropped 4 bases, with 17 bases sitting between them. CDR3 nucleotides: TGTGCCAGCAGCCCGAGGGAGGGGTGGATCTATGGCTACACCTTC. It specifies CASSPREGWIYGYTF.

The rearrangement joins TRBV30 to TRBJ2-7; D might be TRBD2 (6 bases). The V end was cut by 4 bases, the J end by 9 bases, with 25 bases between. This CDR3 comprises 15 residues. CDR1 and CDR2 (germline): GTSNPN, SVGIG (reference sequence). The CDR3 reads CAWTPEGLIGGRQYF. The CDR3 coding sequence is TGTGCCTGGACCCCGGAGGGTTTAATCGGTGGACGGCAGTACTTC.

J is TRBJ2-3 and V is TRBV11-3; 9 bases match TRBD1. The CDR3 is 15 amino acids. Germline CDR1 is SGHNT and CDR2 is YENEEA. J was trimmed by 4 bases and V by 1 base; bases with no gene match: 3. CDR3 in amino acids: CASSLGTGESDTQYF. The CDR3 coding sequence is TGTGCCAGCAGCTTAGGGACAGGGGAGTCAGATACGCAGTATTTT.

The chain joins TRBV9 to TRBJ2-3; 9 bases map to TRBD1. Per the germline V gene, CDR1 is SGDLS and CDR2 is YYNGEE. V lost 0 bases to trimming and J lost 2 bases; unmatched junction nucleotides: 4. The CDR3 sequence is 16 residues long. CDR3: CASSVAGTGYTDTQYF. The CDR3 DNA reads TGTGCCAGCAGCGTAGCTGGGACAGGGTACACAGATACGCAGTATTTT.

The V gene is TRBV30, the J gene TRBJ1-2; D may be TRBD1 (5 bases). Per the germline V gene, CDR1 is GTSNPN and CDR2 is SVGIG (reference sequence). CDR3 length equals 13 residues. Trimming removed 3 bases at V and 4 bases at J, with 12 bases between. The CDR3 nucleotides read TGTGCCTGGAGCTCCCCGGGACTCTATGGCTACACCTTC. Translating it yields CAWSSPGLYGYTF.

The J gene is TRBJ1-5, the V gene TRBV28; 9 bases fit TRBD1. J was trimmed by 8 bases and V by 7 bases; bases with no gene match: 12. The germline gives CDR1 MDHEN, CDR2 SYDVKM. This CDR3 is 15 amino acids long. The CDR3 bases are TGTGCCAGCACCTTGCGGGACAGGGCCCTAGAGCCCCAGCATTTT. Translation: CASTLRDRALEPQHF.

This chain uses TRBV28 with TRBJ1-4; TRBD1 matches 7 bases. Unmatched junction bases numbered 11, after V lost 10 bases and J lost 0 bases. The CDR3 extends over 16 amino acids. Germline V gene sequence: CDR1 MDHEN, CDR2 SYDVKM. The CDR3 reads CATPGPGQSTNEKLFF. The CDR3 coding sequence is TGTGCCACCCCGGGTCCGGGACAGTCAACTAATGAAAAACTGTTTTTT.

This chain connects TRBV10-3 to TRBJ2-7; D uncertain. With 6 bases removed from V and 0 bases from J, the gap between germline ends came to 12 bases. The CDR3 totals 14 residues. Germline-derived CDR1 and CDR2 are ENHRY and SYGVKD. CDR3 nucleotide sequence: TGTGCCATCAGAGGCGGAGTGAACTCCTACGAGCAGTACTTC. It specifies CAIRGGVNSYEQYF.

The genes are TRBV28 and TRBJ2-4, with 14 bases identical to TRBD2. Germline V CDR1 and CDR2: MDHEN, SYDVKM. The junction had 9 bases not matched to a gene; V was cut back by 5 bases and J by 9 bases. The CDR3 sequence is 16 residues long. The CDR3 nucleotides are TGTGCCAGCAGTCTTCCGGGACTAGCGGGAGCCGTCATTCAGTACTTC. Its protein product is CASSLPGLAGAVIQYF.

Comments on this clone: Distinct nucleotide sequences in the sample also encode this CDR3. CDR3: CASSITNQPQHF. DNA of the CDR3: TGTGCCAGTAGTATTACCAATCAGCCCCAGCATTTT. The rearrangement uses TRBV19 and TRBJ1-5, with D unclear. The CDR3 is 12 amino acids. Trimming shortened V by 3 bases and J by 3 bases, and 3 bases separated the two germline ends. Germline assignment: CDR1 LNHDA and CDR2 SQIVND (reference sequence).

V gene TRBV7-9 combines with J gene TRBJ2-5, with D uncertain. The V end was cut by 2 bases, the J end by 2 bases, with 15 bases between. The germline V gene has CDR1 SEHNR and CDR2 FQNEAQ (reference sequence). The CDR3 is made up of 16 amino acids. The CDR3 sequence is CASSLPSNRAQETQYF. DNA for the CDR3: TGTGCCAGCAGCTTACCCTCAAACCGGGCACAAGAGACCCAGTACTTC.

CDR3 residues: CASSFGTSRTGELFF. The CDR3 nucleotides read TGCGCCAGCAGCTTCGGGACTAGCCGGACCGGGGAGCTGTTTTTT. The V call is TRBV5-1, the J call TRBJ2-2, with 9 positions matching TRBD2. Per germline, CDR1 SGHRS and CDR2 YFSETQ. The CDR3 loop spans 15 amino acids. V lost 2 bases and J lost 5; bases outside the gene matches: 4.

V is TRBV28 and J is TRBJ2-2; TRBD2 might be the D (5 bases). The CDR3 length is 16 residues. Germline V CDR1 and CDR2: MDHEN, SYDVKM. V dropped 3 bases and J dropped 1 base, with 12 bases sitting between them. CDR3 DNA sequence: TGTGCCAGCAGTTTGTACGGGATGGGGAACACCGGGGAGCTGTTTTTT. As protein: CASSLYGMGNTGELFF.

The chain uses TRBV2 and TRBJ1-2, with TRBD1 identical over 7 bases. The CDR3 consists of 13 residues. In germline, CDR1 is SNHLY, CDR2 FYNNEI. V lost 8 bases and J lost 2; bases outside the gene matches: 5. CDR3 sequence reads: CASSIQGNYGYTF. The CDR3 nucleotides are TGTGCCAGCTCTATACAGGGGAACTATGGCTACACCTTC. The full variable domain, its missing parts supplied by reference TRBV2 and TRBJ1-2, is EPEVTQTPSHQVTQMGQEVILRCVPISNHLYFYWYRQILGQKVEFLVSFYNNEISEKSEIFDDQFSVERPDGSNFTLKIRSTKLEDSAMYFCASSIQGNYGYTFGSGTRLTVV.

CDR3 amino acids: CASSPQLTSYGYTF. The CDR3 DNA reads as TGTGCCAGCAGCCCACAGTTAACTAGCTATGGCTACACCTTC. The chain links TRBV28 to TRBJ1-2; D remains ambiguous. V lost 6 bases, J lost 4 bases, and 15 bases lay in between. This CDR3 spans 14 amino acids. The V gene's germline CDR1 is MDHEN and CDR2 SYDVKM.

The rearrangement joins TRBV5-6 to TRBJ2-7; 11 bases are a match to TRBD2. Germline assignment: CDR1 SGHDT and CDR2 YYEEEE. V was clipped by 4 bases and J by 2 bases; unmatched bases: 11. The CDR3 consists of 17 residues. CDR3 nucleotides: TGTGCCAGCAGCCAAACTATTAGCGGGAGGGGGACCTACGAGCAGTACTTC. This translates into CASSQTISGRGTYEQYF.

J is TRBJ2-7 and V is TRBV5-1, with D perhaps matching TRBD1 (5 bases). V was cut by 4 bases and J by 2 bases, with 19 bases left in between. CDR3 size: 16 residues. Germline loops: CDR1 SGHRS, CDR2 YFSETQ. The DNA of the CDR3 is TGCGCCAGCAGCCTAAGATTAGGGGCCCCTGCCTACGAGCAGTACTTC. Its protein product is CASSLRLGAPAYEQYF.

This chain connects TRBV18 to TRBJ1-2; no clear D gene. This CDR3 comprises 14 residues. Trimming stripped 1 base from V and 0 bases from J, with 6 bases between. Germline lookup yields CDR1 KGHSH and CDR2 LQKENI. CDR3 sequence (DNA): TGTGCCAGCTCACCACAGAGAGCTAACTATGGCTACACCTTC. It codes for CASSPQRANYGYTF.